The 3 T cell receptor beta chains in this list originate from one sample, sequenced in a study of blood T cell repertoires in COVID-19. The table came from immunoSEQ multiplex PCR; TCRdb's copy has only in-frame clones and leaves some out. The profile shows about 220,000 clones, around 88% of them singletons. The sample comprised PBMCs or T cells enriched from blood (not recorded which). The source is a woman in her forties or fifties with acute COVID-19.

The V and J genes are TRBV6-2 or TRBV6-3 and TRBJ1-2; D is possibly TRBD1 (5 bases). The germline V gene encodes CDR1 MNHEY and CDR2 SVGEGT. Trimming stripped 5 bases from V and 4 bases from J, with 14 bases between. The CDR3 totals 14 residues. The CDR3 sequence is CASSRGTGVYGYTF. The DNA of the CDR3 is TGTGCCAGCAGTCGCGGGACGGGAGTCTATGGCTACACCTTC.

The CDR3 sequence is CASSRDIGQGAEAFF. The CDR3 DNA reads as TGTGCCAGCAGCCGGGACATCGGGCAAGGAGCTGAAGCTTTCTTT. The genes are TRBV11-1 and TRBJ1-1; D might be TRBD1 (6 bases). Germline CDR1 is SGHAT and CDR2 is FQDESV (reference sequence). Between the trimmed V and J ends, which lost 5 bases and 6 bases, there was a span of 19 bases. The CDR3 loop spans 15 amino acids.

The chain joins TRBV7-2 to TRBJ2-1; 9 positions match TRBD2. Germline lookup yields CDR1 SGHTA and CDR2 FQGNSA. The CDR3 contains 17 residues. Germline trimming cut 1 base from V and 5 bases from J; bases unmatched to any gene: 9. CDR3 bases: TGTGCCAGCAGCTTAGAGGTTAGTAGCGGGGGACACAATGAGCAGTTCTTC. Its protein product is CASSLEVSSGGHNEQFF.